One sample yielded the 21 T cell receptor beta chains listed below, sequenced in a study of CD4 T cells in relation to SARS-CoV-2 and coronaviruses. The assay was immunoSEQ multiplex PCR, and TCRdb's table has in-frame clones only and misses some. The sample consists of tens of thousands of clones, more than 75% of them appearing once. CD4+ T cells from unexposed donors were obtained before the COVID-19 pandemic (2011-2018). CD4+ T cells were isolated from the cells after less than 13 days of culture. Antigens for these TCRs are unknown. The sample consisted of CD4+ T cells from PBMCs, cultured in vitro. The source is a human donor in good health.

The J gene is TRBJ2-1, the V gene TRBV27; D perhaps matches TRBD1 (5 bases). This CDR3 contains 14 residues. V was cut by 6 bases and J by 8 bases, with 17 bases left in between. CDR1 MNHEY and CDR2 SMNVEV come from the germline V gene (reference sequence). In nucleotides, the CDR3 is TGTGCCAGCAGCTTCTCGTCACAGGTTGATGAGCAGTTCTTC. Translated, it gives CASSFSSQVDEQFF.

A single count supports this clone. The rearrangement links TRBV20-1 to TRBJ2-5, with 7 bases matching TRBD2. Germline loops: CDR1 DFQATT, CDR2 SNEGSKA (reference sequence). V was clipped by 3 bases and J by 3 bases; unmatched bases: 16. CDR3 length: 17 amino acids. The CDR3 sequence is CSASLPSGRVRKETQYF. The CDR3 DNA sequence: TGCAGTGCTAGTCTGCCTAGCGGCCGGGTGAGAAAAGAGACCCAGTACTTC.

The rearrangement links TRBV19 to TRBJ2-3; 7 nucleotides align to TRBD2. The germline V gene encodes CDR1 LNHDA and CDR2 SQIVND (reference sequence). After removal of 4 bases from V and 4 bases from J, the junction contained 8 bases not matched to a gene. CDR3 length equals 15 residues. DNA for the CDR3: TGTGCCAGTAGTACGGGGGAGGGCCTCGCAGATACGCAGTATTTT. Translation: CASSTGEGLADTQYF. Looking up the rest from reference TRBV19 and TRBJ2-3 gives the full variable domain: DGGITQSPKYLFRKEGQNVTLSCEQNLNHDAMYWYRQDPGQGLRLIYYSQIVNDFQKGDIAEGYSVSREKKESFPLTVTSAQKNPTAFYLCASSTGEGLADTQYFGPGTRLTVL.

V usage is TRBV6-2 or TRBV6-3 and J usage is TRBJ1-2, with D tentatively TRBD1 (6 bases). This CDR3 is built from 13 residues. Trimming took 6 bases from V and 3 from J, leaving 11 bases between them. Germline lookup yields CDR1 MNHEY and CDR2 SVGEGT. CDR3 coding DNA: TGTGCCAGCAGCCGACAGGCGGACTATGGCTACACCTTC. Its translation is CASSRQADYGYTF.

The CDR3 protein is CASSLGAGQETQYF. CDR3 sequence (DNA): TGTGCCAGCAGCTTGGGGGCGGGGCAAGAGACCCAGTACTTC. The rearrangement joins TRBV5-5 to TRBJ2-5, with D tentatively TRBD2 (6 bases). CDR1 and CDR2 from the germline V gene are SGHKS and YYEKEE (reference sequence). The V and J ends lost 0 bases and 2 bases respectively, with 8 bases between them. The CDR3 totals 14 residues.

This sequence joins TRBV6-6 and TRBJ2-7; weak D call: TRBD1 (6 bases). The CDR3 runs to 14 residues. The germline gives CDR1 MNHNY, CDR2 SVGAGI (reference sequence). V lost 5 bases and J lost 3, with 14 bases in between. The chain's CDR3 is CASSLQGSNYEQYF. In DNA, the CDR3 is TGTGCCAGCAGTCTCCAGGGGAGTAACTACGAGCAGTACTTC.

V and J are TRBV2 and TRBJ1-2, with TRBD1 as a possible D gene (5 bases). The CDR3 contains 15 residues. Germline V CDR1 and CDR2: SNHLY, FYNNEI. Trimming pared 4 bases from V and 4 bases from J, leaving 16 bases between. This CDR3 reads CASSAGRGTLYGYTF. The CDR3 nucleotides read TGTGCCAGCAGTGCAGGGCGGGGGACCCTCTATGGCTACACCTTC. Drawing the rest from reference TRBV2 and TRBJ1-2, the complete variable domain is EPEVTQTPSHQVTQMGQEVILRCVPISNHLYFYWYRQILGQKVEFLVSFYNNEISEKSEIFDDQFSVERPDGSNFTLKIRSTKLEDSAMYFCASSAGRGTLYGYTFGSGTRLTVV.

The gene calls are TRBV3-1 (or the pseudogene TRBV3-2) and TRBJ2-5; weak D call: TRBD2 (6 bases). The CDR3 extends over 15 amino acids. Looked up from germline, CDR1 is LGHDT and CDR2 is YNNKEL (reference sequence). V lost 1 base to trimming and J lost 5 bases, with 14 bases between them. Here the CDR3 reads CASSQGGVSSETQYF. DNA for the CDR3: TGTGCCAGCAGCCAAGGGGGGGTCAGTTCCGAGACCCAGTACTTC.

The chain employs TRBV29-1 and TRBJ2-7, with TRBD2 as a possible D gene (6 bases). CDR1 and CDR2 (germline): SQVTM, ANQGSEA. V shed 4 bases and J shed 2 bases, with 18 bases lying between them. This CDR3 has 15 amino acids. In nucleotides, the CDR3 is TGCAGCGTTGTTCCGGCGCAGGGAGGCGCCTACGAGCAGTACTTC. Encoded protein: CSVVPAQGGAYEQYF.

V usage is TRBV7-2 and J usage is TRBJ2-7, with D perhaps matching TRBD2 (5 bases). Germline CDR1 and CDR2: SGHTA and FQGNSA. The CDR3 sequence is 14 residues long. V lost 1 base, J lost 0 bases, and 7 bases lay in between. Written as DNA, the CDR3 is TGTGCCAGCAGCTTAGTGGGGAGCTCCTACGAGCAGTACTTC. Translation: CASSLVGSSYEQYF.

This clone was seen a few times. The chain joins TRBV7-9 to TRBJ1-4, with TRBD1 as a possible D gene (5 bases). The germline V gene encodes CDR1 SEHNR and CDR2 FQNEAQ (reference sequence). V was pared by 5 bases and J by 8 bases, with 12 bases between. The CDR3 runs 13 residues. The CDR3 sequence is CASSTGTVEKLFF. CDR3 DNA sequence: TGTGCCAGCAGCACCGGGACTGTCGAAAAACTGTTTTTT.

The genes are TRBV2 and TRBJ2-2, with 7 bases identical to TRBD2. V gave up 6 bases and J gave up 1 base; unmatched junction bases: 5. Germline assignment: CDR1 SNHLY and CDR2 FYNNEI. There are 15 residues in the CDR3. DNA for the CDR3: TGTGCCAGCAGATTGGCGGGAGTGAACACCGGGGAGCTGTTTTTT. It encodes CASRLAGVNTGELFF. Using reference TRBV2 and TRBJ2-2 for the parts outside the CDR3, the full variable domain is EPEVTQTPSHQVTQMGQEVILRCVPISNHLYFYWYRQILGQKVEFLVSFYNNEISEKSEIFDDQFSVERPDGSNFTLKIRSTKLEDSAMYFCASRLAGVNTGELFFGEGSRLTVL.

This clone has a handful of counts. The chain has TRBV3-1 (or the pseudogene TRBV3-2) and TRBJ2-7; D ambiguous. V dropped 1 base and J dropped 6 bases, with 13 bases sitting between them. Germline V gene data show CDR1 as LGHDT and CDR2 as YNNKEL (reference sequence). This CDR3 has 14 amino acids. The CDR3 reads CASSQGGGSFEQYF. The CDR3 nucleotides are TGTGCCAGCAGCCAAGGGGGTGGTTCGTTCGAGCAGTACTTC.

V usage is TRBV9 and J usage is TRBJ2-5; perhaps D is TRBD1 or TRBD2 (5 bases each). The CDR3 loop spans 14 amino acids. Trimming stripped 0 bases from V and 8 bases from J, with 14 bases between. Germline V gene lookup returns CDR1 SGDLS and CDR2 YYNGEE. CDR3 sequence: CASSVAGRSVTQYF. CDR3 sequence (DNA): TGTGCCAGCAGCGTAGCGGGACGGAGCGTAACCCAGTACTTC.

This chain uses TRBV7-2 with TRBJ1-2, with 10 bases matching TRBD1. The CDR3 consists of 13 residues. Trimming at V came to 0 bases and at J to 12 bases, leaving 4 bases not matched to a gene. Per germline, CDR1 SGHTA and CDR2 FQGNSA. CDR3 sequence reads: CASSLAGQGRHTF. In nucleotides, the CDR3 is TGTGCCAGCAGCTTAGCGGGACAGGGGAGGCACACCTTC.

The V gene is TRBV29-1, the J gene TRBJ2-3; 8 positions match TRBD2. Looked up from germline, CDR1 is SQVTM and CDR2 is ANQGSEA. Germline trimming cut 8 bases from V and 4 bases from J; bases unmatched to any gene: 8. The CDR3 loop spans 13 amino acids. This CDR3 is CSSREGRADTQYF. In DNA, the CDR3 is TGCAGCTCACGGGAGGGCCGGGCAGATACGCAGTATTTT.

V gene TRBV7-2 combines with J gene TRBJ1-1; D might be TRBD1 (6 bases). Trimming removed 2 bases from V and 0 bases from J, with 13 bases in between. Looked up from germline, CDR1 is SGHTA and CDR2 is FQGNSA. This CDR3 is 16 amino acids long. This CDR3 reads CASSLFGGALNTEAFF. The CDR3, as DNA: TGTGCCAGCAGCTTATTCGGGGGCGCGTTGAACACTGAAGCTTTCTTT.

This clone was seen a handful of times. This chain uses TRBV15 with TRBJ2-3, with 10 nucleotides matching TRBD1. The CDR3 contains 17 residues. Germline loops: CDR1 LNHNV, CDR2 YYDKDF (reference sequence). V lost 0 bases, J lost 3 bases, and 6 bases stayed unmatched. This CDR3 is CATSRDGTGDPTDTQYF. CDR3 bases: TGTGCCACCAGCAGAGACGGGACAGGGGACCCAACAGATACGCAGTATTTT.

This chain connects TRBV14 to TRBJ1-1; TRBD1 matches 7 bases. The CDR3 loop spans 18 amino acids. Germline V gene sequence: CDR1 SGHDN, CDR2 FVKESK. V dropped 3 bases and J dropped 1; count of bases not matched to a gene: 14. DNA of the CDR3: TGTGCCAGCAGCCACCCTCGGGCCCGACAGGGATCGAACACTGAAGCTTTCTTT. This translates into CASSHPRARQGSNTEAFF.

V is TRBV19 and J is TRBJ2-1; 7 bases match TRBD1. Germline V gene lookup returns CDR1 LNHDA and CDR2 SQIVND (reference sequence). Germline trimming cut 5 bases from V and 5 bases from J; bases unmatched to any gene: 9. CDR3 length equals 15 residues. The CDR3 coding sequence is TGTGCCAGTAGTTTGGGTCAGGGGGTCCACAATGAGCAGTTCTTC. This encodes CASSLGQGVHNEQFF.

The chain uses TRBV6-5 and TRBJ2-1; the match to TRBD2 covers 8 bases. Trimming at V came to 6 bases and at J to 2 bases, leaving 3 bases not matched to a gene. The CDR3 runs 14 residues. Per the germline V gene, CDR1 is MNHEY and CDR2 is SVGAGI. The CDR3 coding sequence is TGTGCCAGCAGCGGGGGGGCCCCCTACAATGAGCAGTTCTTC. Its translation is CASSGGAPYNEQFF.